This T cell receptor (beta chain) was identified in a study of shared clonotypes between healthy human individuals. Study conclusions and caveats: Several donors showed sharing of approximately 5% of naive CD4 clonotypes. Few donors limited the genetic and exposure-history diversity represented.

The CDR3 has 12 residues. Germline loops: CDR1 MNHEY, CDR2 SMNVEV (reference sequence). Trimming stripped 5 bases from V and 9 bases from J, with 11 bases between. Each PCR replicate from the sorted subsets contained about 210 ng DNA, which is some 32,000 T cell genomes. Assay used: immunoSEQ multiplex PCR; TCRdb lists only in-frame clones, some missing. The profile covers some 2 million clones, with about 95% appearing a single time and about 1.1% taken by the ten largest. Naive CD8 cells, CD45RO-negative and positively selected for CCR7, excluded terminally differentiated effector memory CD45RA+ cells. Those who donated, Caucasian adults without exception, all lived in Nashville, Tennessee. About this clone itself: Its antigen remains unknown.

The chain recombines TRBV27 with TRBJ2-1, with D possibly TRBD2 on 6 matching bases. The sequence derives from a young man in good health. Sequenced input: naive CD8+ T cells sorted from blood. In DNA form, the CDR3 reads TGTGCCAGCAGTCCCCCCGGGGGTGAGCAGTTCTTC. It codes for CASSPPGGEQFF.